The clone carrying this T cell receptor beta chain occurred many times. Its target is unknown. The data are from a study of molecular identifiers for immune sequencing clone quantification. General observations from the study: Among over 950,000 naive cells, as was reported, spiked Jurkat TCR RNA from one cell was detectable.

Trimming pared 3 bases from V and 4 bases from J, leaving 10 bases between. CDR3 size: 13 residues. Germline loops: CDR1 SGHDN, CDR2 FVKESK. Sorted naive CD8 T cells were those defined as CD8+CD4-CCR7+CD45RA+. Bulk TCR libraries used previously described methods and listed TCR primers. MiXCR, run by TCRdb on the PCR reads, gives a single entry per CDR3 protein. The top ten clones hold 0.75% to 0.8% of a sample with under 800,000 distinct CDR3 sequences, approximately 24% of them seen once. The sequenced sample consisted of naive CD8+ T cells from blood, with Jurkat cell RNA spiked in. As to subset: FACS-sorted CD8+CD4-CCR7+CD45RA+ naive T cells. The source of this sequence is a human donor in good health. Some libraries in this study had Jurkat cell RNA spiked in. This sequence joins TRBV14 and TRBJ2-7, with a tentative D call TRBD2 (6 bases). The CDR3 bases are TGTGCCAGCAGCCACGGGAGTGGTTACGAGCAGTACTTC. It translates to CASSHGSGYEQYF.